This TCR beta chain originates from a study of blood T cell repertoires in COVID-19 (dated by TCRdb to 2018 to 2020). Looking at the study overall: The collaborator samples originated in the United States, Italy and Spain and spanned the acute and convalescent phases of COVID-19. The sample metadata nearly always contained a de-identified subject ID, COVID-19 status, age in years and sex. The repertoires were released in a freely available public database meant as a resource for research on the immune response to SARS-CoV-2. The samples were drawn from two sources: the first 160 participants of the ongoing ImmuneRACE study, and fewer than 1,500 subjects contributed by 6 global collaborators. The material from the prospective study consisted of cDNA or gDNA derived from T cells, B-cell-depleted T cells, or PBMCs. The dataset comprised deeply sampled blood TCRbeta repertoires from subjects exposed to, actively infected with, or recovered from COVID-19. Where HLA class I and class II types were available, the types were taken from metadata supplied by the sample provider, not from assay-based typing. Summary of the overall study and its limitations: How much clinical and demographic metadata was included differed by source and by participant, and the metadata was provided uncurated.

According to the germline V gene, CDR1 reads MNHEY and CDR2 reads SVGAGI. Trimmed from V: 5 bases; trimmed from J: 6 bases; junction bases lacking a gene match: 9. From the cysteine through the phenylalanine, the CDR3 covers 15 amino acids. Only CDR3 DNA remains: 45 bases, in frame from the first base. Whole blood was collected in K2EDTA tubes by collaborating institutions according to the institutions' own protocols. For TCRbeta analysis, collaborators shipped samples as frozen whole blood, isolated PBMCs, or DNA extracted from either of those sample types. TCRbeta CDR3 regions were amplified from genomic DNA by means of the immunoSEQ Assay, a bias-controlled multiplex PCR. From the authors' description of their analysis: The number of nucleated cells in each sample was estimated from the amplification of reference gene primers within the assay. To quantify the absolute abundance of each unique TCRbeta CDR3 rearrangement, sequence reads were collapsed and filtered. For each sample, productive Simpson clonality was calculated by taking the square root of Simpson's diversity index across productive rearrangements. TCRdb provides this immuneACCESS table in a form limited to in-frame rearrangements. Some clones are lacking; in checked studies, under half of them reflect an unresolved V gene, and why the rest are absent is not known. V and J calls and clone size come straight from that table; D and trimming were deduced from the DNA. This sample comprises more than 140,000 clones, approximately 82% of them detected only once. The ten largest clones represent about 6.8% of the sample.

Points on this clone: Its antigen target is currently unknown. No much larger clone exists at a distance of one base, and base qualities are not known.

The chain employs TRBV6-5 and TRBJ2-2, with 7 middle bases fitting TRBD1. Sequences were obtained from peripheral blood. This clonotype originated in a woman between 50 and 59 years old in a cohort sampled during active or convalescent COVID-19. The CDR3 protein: CASSRKGQTAGELFF. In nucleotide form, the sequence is TGTGCCAGCAGTCGGAAGGGACAGACGGCCGGGGAGCTGTTTTTT.